The 24 T cell receptor beta chains in this list originate from one sample, sequenced in a study of Ad26.COV2.S vaccination and SARS-CoV-2 variants. Treatment here: 15 to 20 received Ad26.COV2.S at low or high dose, single or two shots; about five received placebo; per-sample allocation not given. Each sample was drawn 63 days after the first injection (of vaccine or placebo). Sequencing was performed with immunoSEQ multiplex PCR; in TCRdb, only in-frame clones are kept and a portion is missing. This sample yields hundreds of thousands of clones, of which over 75% are seen a single time; more than 3% belongs to the top ten. The specimen comprised peripheral blood, sampled in a trial of Ad26.COV2.S vaccine versus placebo. The receptor source for this set is a person aged 18-60 years who received the Ad26.COV2.S COVID-19 vaccine or a placebo.

The V and J genes are TRBV10-3 and TRBJ2-2; TRBD1 matches at 8 bases. With 0 bases clipped from V and 8 bases from J, the junction kept 5 bases outside the gene matches. This CDR3 is 15 amino acids long. Germline assignment: CDR1 ENHRY and CDR2 SYGVKD. As DNA, the CDR3 is TGTGCCATCAGTGAGTCCACAGGGGGAATAGGGGAGCTGTTTTTT. Its protein product is CAISESTGGIGELFF.

The chain has TRBV12-5 and TRBJ2-3, with 8 bases that match TRBD2. V gave up 5 bases and J gave up 0 bases; unmatched junction bases: 19. Germline assignment: CDR1 LGHNT and CDR2 FRNRAP. The CDR3 is 20 residues long. The CDR3: CASGPGSRGLAGYSTDTQYF. As DNA, the CDR3 is TGTGCTAGTGGTCCCGGGTCCCGTGGGCTAGCGGGTTATAGCACAGATACGCAGTATTTT.

V usage is TRBV10-3 and J usage is TRBJ1-1; 7 nucleotides agree with TRBD1. The trim removed 3 bases at V and 8 bases at J, leaving 6 bases unmatched. This CDR3 contains 13 residues. Germline CDR1 reads ENHRY; CDR2 reads SYGVKD. CDR3 DNA: TGTGCCATCAGTGAAGGTGGGGACAGAGAAGCTTTCTTT. Amino acid sequence: CAISEGGDREAFF.

V usage is TRBV4-1 and J usage is TRBJ1-4; D may be TRBD1 (5 bases). The V gene lost 3 bases and the J gene lost 7 bases, with 18 bases spanning the gap. Germline lookup yields CDR1 MGHRA and CDR2 YSYEKL. There are 16 residues in the CDR3. CDR3 amino acids: CASSQSGPWGFEKLFF. The CDR3 coding sequence is TGCGCCAGCAGCCAGTCCGGTCCATGGGGGTTTGAAAAACTGTTTTTT.

The CDR3 nucleotides read TGTGCCTGGAGCTTTGGGGGGGATGGCTATGGCTACACCTTC. Protein sequence: CAWSFGGDGYGYTF. This sequence joins TRBV30 and TRBJ1-2; perhaps TRBD1 as D (5 bases). The germline V gene encodes CDR1 GTSNPN and CDR2 SVGIG (reference sequence). CDR3 length: 14 amino acids. Trimming left V 3 bases short and J 4 bases short, with 15 bases between.

The chain carries TRBV3-1 (or the pseudogene TRBV3-2) and TRBJ2-1, with D possibly being TRBD1 (5 bases). The germline V gene encodes CDR1 LGHDT and CDR2 YNNKEL (reference sequence). V shed 1 base and J shed 9 bases, with 19 bases lying between them. There are 16 residues in the CDR3. The CDR3 loop is CASSQGGRAFSGEQFF. The CDR3 coding sequence is TGTGCCAGCAGCCAAGGTGGCAGGGCCTTTTCAGGTGAGCAGTTCTTC.

This clone was observed once. V usage is TRBV14 and J usage is TRBJ2-6; no definite D call. The V gene lost 4 bases and the J gene lost 0 bases, with 16 bases spanning the gap. CDR1 and CDR2 from the germline V gene are SGHDN and FVKESK. The CDR3 loop spans 18 amino acids. CDR3 sequence reads: CASSRVLPPSSGANVLTF. The CDR3 region has the DNA TGTGCCAGCAGCCGCGTTCTTCCACCCTCCTCTGGGGCCAACGTCCTGACTTTC. The complete variable domain, with remaining parts taken from reference TRBV14 and TRBJ2-6, reads EAGVTQFPSHSVIEKGQTVTLRCDPISGHDNLYWYRRVMGKEIKFLLHFVKESKQDESGMPNNRFLAERTGGTYSTLKVQPAELEDSGVYFCASSRVLPPSSGANVLTFGAGSRLTVL.

The chain recombines TRBV9 with TRBJ1-2; perhaps TRBD1 as D (6 bases). V gave up 0 bases and J gave up 2 bases, with 11 bases separating them. Germline assignment: CDR1 SGDLS and CDR2 YYNGEE. This CDR3 contains 15 residues. The CDR3 nucleotides are TGTGCCAGCAGCGTAGAGGCCAGGGGAAACTATGGCTACACCTTC. It is translated as CASSVEARGNYGYTF.

The chain links TRBV6-2 or TRBV6-3 to TRBJ1-2; TRBD1 agrees at 11 bases. With V trimmed by 0 bases and J by 7 bases, 4 bases remained unmatched. The germline gives CDR1 MNHEY, CDR2 SVGEGT. CDR3 length equals 15 residues. Here the CDR3 reads CASSYSSGQGAGYTF. The CDR3 DNA reads TGTGCCAGCAGTTACTCCTCCGGACAGGGGGCTGGCTACACCTTC.

This clone was seen just once. The gene calls are TRBV20-1 and TRBJ2-7, with D tentatively TRBD1 or TRBD2 (5 bases each). The ends were cut back, 3 bases at V and 0 bases at J, with 15 bases in the middle. Germline V gene lookup returns CDR1 DFQATT and CDR2 SNEGSKA (reference sequence). CDR3 length equals 15 residues. DNA of the CDR3: TGCAGTGCTAGTGGGACCCAGTGGGCCTCCTACGAGCAGTACTTC. This translates into CSASGTQWASYEQYF.

This chain links TRBV14 with TRBJ2-5; 7 bases agree with TRBD1. V was pared by 4 bases and J by 2 bases, with 7 bases of the junction left unmatched. The germline gives CDR1 SGHDN, CDR2 FVKESK. The CDR3 covers 15 residues. The CDR3 is CASSPFLTGQETQYF. In nucleotides, the CDR3 is TGTGCCAGCAGCCCCTTCCTGACAGGGCAAGAGACCCAGTACTTC.

This clone has a single count. The chain links TRBV28 to TRBJ2-7; TRBD1 agrees at 9 bases. The V gene's germline CDR1 is MDHEN and CDR2 SYDVKM. This CDR3 comprises 15 residues. Trimming at V came to 5 bases and at J to 5 bases, leaving 10 bases not matched to a gene. CDR3 sequence reads: CASSLRDRVYHEQYF. For the CDR3, the DNA is TGTGCCAGCAGTCTCCGGGACAGGGTATACCACGAGCAGTACTTC.

The chain carries TRBV6-1 and TRBJ1-1; no clear D. Germline lookup yields CDR1 MNHNS and CDR2 SASEGT. The CDR3 is 12 residues long. V was pared by 1 base and J by 1 base, with 1 base between. The CDR3 here is CASSEGNTEAFF. In DNA, the CDR3 is TGTGCCAGCAGTGAAGGGAACACTGAAGCTTTCTTT.

The chain recombines TRBV9 with TRBJ2-5, with D possibly TRBD2 on 7 matching bases. Germline-derived CDR1 and CDR2 are SGDLS and YYNGEE. CDR3 length: 14 amino acids. V was pared by 3 bases and J by 5 bases, with 14 bases between. The CDR3 sequence: CASSANGGHETQYF. CDR3 nucleotide sequence: TGTGCCAGCAGCGCCAACGGGGGGCACGAGACCCAGTACTTC.

J is TRBJ1-1 and V is TRBV14; maybe TRBD1 (5 bases). This CDR3 spans 13 amino acids. The V end lost 4 bases, the J end lost 6 bases, and 12 bases lay between the germline ends. The germline CDR1 and CDR2 sequences are SGHDN and FVKESK. CDR3 nucleotide sequence: TGTGCCAGCAGCCGGGGGGTATGGTCTGAAGCTTTCTTT. Translation gives CASSRGVWSEAFF.

This clone was recorded once. The chain couples TRBV12-3 or TRBV12-4 to TRBJ2-1; D is unresolved. The CDR3 is made up of 13 amino acids. V was shortened by 1 base and J by 11 bases, with 12 bases between the two germline ends. CDR3 protein: CASSLVGSPKQFF. The CDR3 bases are TGTGCCAGCAGTTTAGTTGGATCCCCAAAGCAGTTCTTC.

The chain joins TRBV15 to TRBJ2-5; possibly TRBD1 for D (6 bases). Trimming pared 4 bases from V and 2 bases from J, leaving 11 bases between. There are 14 residues in the CDR3. The germline V gene encodes CDR1 LNHNV and CDR2 YYDKDF (reference sequence). CDR3 sequence: CATSTPDSQETQYF. The CDR3 DNA sequence: TGTGCCACCAGCACACCGGACAGTCAAGAGACCCAGTACTTC.

V and J are TRBV19 and TRBJ1-1; D is undetermined. V was cut by 3 bases and J by 3 bases, with 8 bases left in between. The CDR3 has 13 amino acids. Germline CDR1 reads LNHDA; CDR2 reads SQIVND (reference sequence). The CDR3 sequence: CASSIFPDTEAFF. In nucleotides, the CDR3 is TGTGCCAGTAGTATTTTTCCCGACACTGAAGCTTTCTTT.

J is TRBJ1-1 and V is TRBV19; tentative D call: TRBD1 (6 bases). The CDR3 is made up of 15 amino acids. The V gene's germline CDR1 is LNHDA and CDR2 SQIVND (reference sequence). Deletions cut 9 bases from V and 3 bases from J, with 20 bases between. CDR3 DNA sequence: TGTGCCAGCAGAGGGGGACCAGAGCGGGACACTGAAGCTTTCTTT. It encodes CASRGGPERDTEAFF.

This clone came up a few times. This chain connects TRBV2 to TRBJ1-3; D is ambiguous. This CDR3 region has 16 residues. Germline V CDR1 and CDR2: SNHLY, FYNNEI. Trimming left V 7 bases short and J 4 bases short, with 20 bases between. CDR3 DNA sequence: TGTGCCAGCACCCCGGGGAGCGAATTCCAGGGAAACACCATATATTTT. This gives the protein CASTPGSEFQGNTIYF.

The V call is TRBV3-1 (or the pseudogene TRBV3-2), the J call TRBJ1-3, with D perhaps matching TRBD1 (6 bases). The CDR3 consists of 16 residues. Trimming cost V 4 bases and J 2 bases, with 15 bases left between them. From germline, CDR1 is LGHDT and CDR2 YNNKEL (reference sequence). CDR3 DNA sequence: TGTGCCAGCAGCCGAACTCAGGGGAGCGCTGGAAACACCATATATTTT. Translated, it gives CASSRTQGSAGNTIYF.

The CDR3 region is CATMKRDFGTQYF. In DNA form, the CDR3 reads TGTGCCACCATGAAACGGGACTTTGGGACCCAGTACTTC. The chain couples TRBV3-1 (or the pseudogene TRBV3-2) to TRBJ2-5; possibly TRBD2 for D (6 bases). The CDR3 runs 13 residues. Germline CDR1 reads LGHDT; CDR2 reads YNNKEL (reference sequence). V lost 10 bases and J lost 7, with 19 bases in between.

V is TRBV19 and J is TRBJ1-2; the match to TRBD1 covers 7 bases. J was trimmed by 4 bases and V by 7 bases; bases with no gene match: 3. Germline V gene data show CDR1 as LNHDA and CDR2 as SQIVND (reference sequence). CDR3 length: 12 residues. CDR3 region: CASTRDSYGYTF. For the CDR3, the DNA is TGTGCCAGTACTAGGGACAGCTATGGCTACACCTTC. Full variable domain (remainder filled in from reference TRBV19 and TRBJ1-2): DGGITQSPKYLFRKEGQNVTLSCEQNLNHDAMYWYRQDPGQGLRLIYYSQIVNDFQKGDIAEGYSVSREKKESFPLTVTSAQKNPTAFYLCASTRDSYGYTFGSGTRLTVV.

The chain's CDR3 is CASRRGRETQYF. CDR3 DNA sequence: TGTGCCAGCAGAAGGGGGCGGGAGACCCAGTACTTC. The rearrangement links TRBV7-9 to TRBJ2-5, with 7 positions matching TRBD1. Looked up from germline, CDR1 is SEHNR and CDR2 is FQNEAQ (reference sequence). Germline trimming cut 6 bases from V and 5 bases from J; bases unmatched to any gene: 3. There are 12 residues in the CDR3.